The 27 T cell receptor beta chains in this list originate from one sample, sequenced in a study of T cell responses to AZD1222 COVID-19 vaccine. Data came from immunoSEQ multiplex PCR; TCRdb stores just in-frame clones and leaves some out. The table lists 95,000 to 150,000 clones, roughly 86% of them singletons, with roughly 4.5% in the top ten. Sequencing used peripheral blood, obtained on day 0 of AZD1222 vaccination. Source of these receptors: an adult in good health.

The rearrangement links TRBV5-1 to TRBJ1-5; D remains unclear. CDR3 length: 14 amino acids. The V and J ends lost 4 bases and 7 bases respectively, with 15 bases between them. Per the germline V gene, CDR1 is SGHRS and CDR2 is YFSETQ. CDR3 DNA sequence: TGCGCCAGCAGCCCAGGAATTCAAGGGCAGCCCCAGCATTTT. Its protein is CASSPGIQGQPQHF.

V is TRBV6-5 and J is TRBJ2-5; 11 bases map to TRBD2. Germline V gene sequence: CDR1 MNHEY, CDR2 SVGAGI. J gave up 5 bases and V 8 bases, and 7 bases lay outside the gene matches. The CDR3 totals 14 residues. The CDR3 nucleotides read TGTGCCAGCGAGACTAGCGGGGCCGCGGAGACCCAGTACTTC. Its translation is CASETSGAAETQYF.

This rearrangement joins TRBV4-1 to TRBJ2-7; 11 bases match TRBD2. CDR3 length equals 15 residues. Germline CDR1 MGHRA, CDR2 YSYEKL. The J segment lost 3 bases and the V segment lost 1 base, leaving 2 bases of the junction unmatched. The CDR3 DNA follows: TGCGCCAGCAGCCAAGTCCTAGCGGGGGGCTACGAGCAGTACTTC. Translation gives CASSQVLAGGYEQYF.

The chain combines TRBV30 with TRBJ1-4; D remains ambiguous. V lost 0 bases and J lost 10, with 9 bases in between. Germline V gives CDR1 GTSNPN, CDR2 SVGIG (reference sequence). The CDR3 sequence is 12 residues long. The CDR3 sequence: CAWSVGEGKLFF. CDR3 coding DNA: TGTGCCTGGAGTGTAGGCGAGGGAAAACTGTTTTTT.

This chain joins TRBV19 and TRBJ2-7, with 8 bases aligning to TRBD1. Germline CDR1 LNHDA, CDR2 SQIVND (reference sequence). V trimming: 9 bases; J trimming: 2 bases; junction bases outside the gene matches: 3. The CDR3 consists of 12 residues. The DNA for the CDR3 is TGTGCCAGCGGACAGGGTGCCTACGAGCAGTACTTC. Amino acids: CASGQGAYEQYF.

The chain links TRBV3-1 (or the pseudogene TRBV3-2) to TRBJ1-6; no firm D call. Trimming cost V 2 bases and J 3 bases, with 5 bases left between them. CDR3 length equals 14 residues. Germline assignment: CDR1 LGHDT and CDR2 YNNKEL (reference sequence). The CDR3 DNA is TGTGCCAGCAGCCAAACATACTATAATTCACCCCTCCACTTT. Translating it yields CASSQTYYNSPLHF.

V gene TRBV7-8 combines with J gene TRBJ2-7; a weak D match, TRBD2 (5 bases). CDR3 length: 13 residues. The germline V gene has CDR1 SGHVS and CDR2 FQNEAQ. The germline V and J ends were trimmed by 5 bases and 2 bases, with 10 bases remaining between them. In DNA, the CDR3 is TGTGCCAGCAGCGTGGGGAGTCCCTACGAGCAGTACTTC. This sequence encodes CASSVGSPYEQYF.

J is TRBJ1-4 and V is TRBV6-1; no firm D call. CDR1 and CDR2 (germline): MNHNS, SASEGT. CDR3 length: 17 amino acids. The germline V and J ends were trimmed by 3 bases and 8 bases, with 22 bases remaining between them. CDR3 DNA: TGTGCCAGCAGTGATAATAGGGCGAACGGAAACCCCGAAAAACTGTTTTTT. Encoded protein: CASSDNRANGNPEKLFF.

This clone was found a few times. The rearrangement links TRBV6-1 to TRBJ1-5, with 7 nucleotides matching TRBD1. The CDR3 is 15 amino acids. V dropped 3 bases and J dropped 6; count of bases not matched to a gene: 8. Germline V lookup: CDR1 MNHNS, CDR2 SASEGT. The CDR3 protein is CASSEGNRGRQPQHF. CDR3 bases: TGTGCCAGCAGTGAGGGGAACAGGGGACGTCAGCCCCAGCATTTT.

The rearrangement links TRBV7-9 to TRBJ1-1, with no clear D. Trimming removed 5 bases from V and 1 base from J, with 20 bases in between. This CDR3 has 17 residues. Germline-derived CDR1 and CDR2 are SEHNR and FQNEAQ (reference sequence). The CDR3 here is CASSLRALTVPNTEAFF. CDR3 nucleotides: TGTGCCAGCAGCCTAAGGGCCCTAACCGTTCCGAACACTGAAGCTTTCTTT.

This chain connects TRBV15 to TRBJ1-2; D remains ambiguous. The V end lost 0 bases, the J end lost 1 base, and 12 bases lay between the germline ends. The V gene's germline CDR1 is LNHNV and CDR2 YYDKDF (reference sequence). This CDR3 spans 16 amino acids. Here the CDR3 reads CATSRDGVYGNYGYTF. As DNA, the CDR3 is TGTGCCACCAGCAGAGATGGCGTTTATGGTAACTATGGCTACACCTTC.

The rearrangement links TRBV30 to TRBJ1-2; a weak D match, TRBD1 (6 bases). Germline-derived CDR1 and CDR2 are GTSNPN and SVGIG (reference sequence). Trimming removed 3 bases at V and 5 bases at J, with 13 bases between. There are 13 residues in the CDR3. CDR3 nucleotides: TGTGCCTGGAGAGGGGGGGGCTCGTATGGCTACACCTTC. Translated, it gives CAWRGGGSYGYTF.

This chain uses TRBV4-2 with TRBJ2-2, with TRBD1 identical over 9 bases. Germline lookup yields CDR1 LGHNA and CDR2 YNFKEQ. V lost 2 bases, J lost 6 bases, and 10 bases stayed unmatched. CDR3 size: 17 residues. Here the CDR3 reads CASSQLWDREIAGELFF. The CDR3 coding sequence is TGTGCCAGCAGCCAACTATGGGACAGGGAGATAGCCGGGGAGCTGTTTTTT.

The table lists this clone with a count of one. The V gene is TRBV6-5, the J gene TRBJ2-5; 8 positions agree with TRBD2. The trim removed 7 bases at V and 4 bases at J, leaving 8 bases unmatched. CDR1 and CDR2 from the germline V gene are MNHEY and SVGAGI. The CDR3 has 14 amino acids. The CDR3 spells CASNLAGGGETQYF. The CDR3 DNA sequence: TGTGCCAGCAACTTGGCGGGGGGAGGAGAGACCCAGTACTTC.

The V gene is TRBV7-2, the J gene TRBJ1-2, with D unresolved. Germline CDR1 reads SGHTA; CDR2 reads FQGNSA. The CDR3 length is 16 residues. The V and J ends lost 6 bases and 8 bases respectively, with 25 bases between them. The CDR3 DNA reads as TGTGCCAGCAGACCTACTCTGACCGCGGGCGGAGACGGCTACACCTTC. Translated, it gives CASRPTLTAGGDGYTF.

The chain carries TRBV19 and TRBJ2-2, with a tentative D call TRBD1 (5 bases). The CDR3 covers 14 residues. Per the germline V gene, CDR1 is LNHDA and CDR2 is SQIVND (reference sequence). V lost 4 bases and J 7 bases, leaving 13 bases between the germline ends. The CDR3 DNA follows: TGTGCCAGTAGTACACAGGTTTTCCACGGGGAGCTGTTTTTT. Translating it yields CASSTQVFHGELFF.

This chain uses TRBV12-3 or TRBV12-4 with TRBJ2-7, with 7 bases fitting TRBD1. The CDR3 loop spans 13 amino acids. Trimming took 5 bases from V and 6 from J; bases not matched to a gene: 7. The CDR3, as DNA: TGTGCCAGCAGTAAAGGGGGCTCAGTCGAGCAGTACTTC. It translates to CASSKGGSVEQYF.

A few counts support this clone. The chain has TRBV4-1 and TRBJ1-2; D is perhaps TRBD1 (5 bases). V was pared by 0 bases and J by 7 bases, with 15 bases between. Germline V lookup: CDR1 MGHRA, CDR2 YSYEKL. This CDR3 is 15 amino acids long. CDR3 residues: CASSQDSSDRGGYTF. Here the CDR3 DNA reads TGCGCCAGCAGCCAAGATTCATCTGATAGGGGTGGCTACACCTTC.

The chain combines TRBV5-1 with TRBJ2-3, with D hard to call. Per the germline V gene, CDR1 is SGHRS and CDR2 is YFSETQ. V lost 4 bases, J lost 4 bases, and 10 bases lay in between. This CDR3 contains 13 residues. CDR3 sequence: CASSEDRADTQYF. CDR3 sequence (DNA): TGCGCCAGCAGCGAGGACCGGGCAGATACGCAGTATTTT.

This sequence joins TRBV28 and TRBJ2-7, with TRBD2 matching over 13 bases. The CDR3 is made up of 15 amino acids. Germline V lookup: CDR1 MDHEN, CDR2 SYDVKM. V shed 5 bases, J shed 4 bases, and the junction held 5 bases outside the gene matches. The DNA for the CDR3 is TGTGCCAGCAGTCAGACTAGCGGGGGGCGTTACGAGCAGTACTTC. Protein product: CASSQTSGGRYEQYF.

The chain is built from TRBV4-1 and TRBJ2-5; D perhaps matches TRBD1 (5 bases). V dropped 1 base and J dropped 1 base, with 13 bases sitting between them. This CDR3 is built from 16 residues. Looked up from germline, CDR1 is MGHRA and CDR2 is YSYEKL. The CDR3 reads CASSQGAQGRQETQYF. The CDR3, as DNA: TGCGCCAGCAGCCAAGGGGCTCAGGGCCGCCAAGAGACCCAGTACTTC.

The chain employs TRBV7-8 and TRBJ1-1, with no clear D. Deletions cut 4 bases from V and 5 bases from J, with 8 bases between. The germline V gene encodes CDR1 SGHVS and CDR2 FQNEAQ. The CDR3 is 12 amino acids. The CDR3, as DNA: TGTGCCAGCAGCTGGACTTCAACTGAAGCTTTCTTT. This sequence encodes CASSWTSTEAFF.

This chain joins TRBV30 and TRBJ1-5; possibly TRBD1 for D (6 bases). V lost 4 bases, J lost 1 base, and 11 bases lay in between. Germline CDR1 and CDR2: GTSNPN and SVGIG (reference sequence). CDR3 length: 14 amino acids. In nucleotides, the CDR3 is TGTGCCTGGACTGTACAGGGAAGCAATCAGCCCCAGCATTTT. It yields the protein CAWTVQGSNQPQHF.

The chain recombines TRBV5-1 with TRBJ2-3; 11 bases line up with TRBD2. Germline V gene sequence: CDR1 SGHRS, CDR2 YFSETQ. The J segment lost 2 bases and the V segment lost 4 bases, leaving 6 bases of the junction unmatched. The CDR3 spans 16 residues. The CDR3 spells CASSQGTSGTTDTQYF. CDR3 bases: TGCGCCAGCAGCCAAGGGACTAGCGGAACCACAGATACGCAGTATTTT.

This chain uses TRBV14 with TRBJ1-4; 7 positions match TRBD1. Germline V gives CDR1 SGHDN, CDR2 FVKESK. CDR3 length: 14 amino acids. With V trimmed by 4 bases and J by 10 bases, 9 bases remained unmatched. The CDR3 coding sequence is TGTGCCAGCAGCCCCGGGACAGCGGCCGGAAAACTGTTTTTT. Protein product: CASSPGTAAGKLFF.

The chain is built from TRBV21-1 and TRBJ1-1; TRBD1 is the table's D call, not checked against the DNA. TRBV21-1 is shown as a pseudogene. The CDR3 has 15 amino acids. The CDR3 region is CASSKRTENKPEAFF. As DNA, the CDR3 is TGTGCCAGCAGCAAGCGAACAGAGAACAAACCTGAAGCTTTCTTT.

The table lists this clone with a few counts. This chain uses TRBV4-1 with TRBJ1-4; D not certain. Germline CDR1 reads MGHRA; CDR2 reads YSYEKL. This CDR3 is built from 13 residues. The V and J ends lost 4 bases and 6 bases respectively, with 9 bases between them. CDR3: CASSLVRDEKLFF. CDR3 nucleotide sequence: TGCGCCAGCAGCCTCGTGAGGGATGAAAAACTGTTTTTT.